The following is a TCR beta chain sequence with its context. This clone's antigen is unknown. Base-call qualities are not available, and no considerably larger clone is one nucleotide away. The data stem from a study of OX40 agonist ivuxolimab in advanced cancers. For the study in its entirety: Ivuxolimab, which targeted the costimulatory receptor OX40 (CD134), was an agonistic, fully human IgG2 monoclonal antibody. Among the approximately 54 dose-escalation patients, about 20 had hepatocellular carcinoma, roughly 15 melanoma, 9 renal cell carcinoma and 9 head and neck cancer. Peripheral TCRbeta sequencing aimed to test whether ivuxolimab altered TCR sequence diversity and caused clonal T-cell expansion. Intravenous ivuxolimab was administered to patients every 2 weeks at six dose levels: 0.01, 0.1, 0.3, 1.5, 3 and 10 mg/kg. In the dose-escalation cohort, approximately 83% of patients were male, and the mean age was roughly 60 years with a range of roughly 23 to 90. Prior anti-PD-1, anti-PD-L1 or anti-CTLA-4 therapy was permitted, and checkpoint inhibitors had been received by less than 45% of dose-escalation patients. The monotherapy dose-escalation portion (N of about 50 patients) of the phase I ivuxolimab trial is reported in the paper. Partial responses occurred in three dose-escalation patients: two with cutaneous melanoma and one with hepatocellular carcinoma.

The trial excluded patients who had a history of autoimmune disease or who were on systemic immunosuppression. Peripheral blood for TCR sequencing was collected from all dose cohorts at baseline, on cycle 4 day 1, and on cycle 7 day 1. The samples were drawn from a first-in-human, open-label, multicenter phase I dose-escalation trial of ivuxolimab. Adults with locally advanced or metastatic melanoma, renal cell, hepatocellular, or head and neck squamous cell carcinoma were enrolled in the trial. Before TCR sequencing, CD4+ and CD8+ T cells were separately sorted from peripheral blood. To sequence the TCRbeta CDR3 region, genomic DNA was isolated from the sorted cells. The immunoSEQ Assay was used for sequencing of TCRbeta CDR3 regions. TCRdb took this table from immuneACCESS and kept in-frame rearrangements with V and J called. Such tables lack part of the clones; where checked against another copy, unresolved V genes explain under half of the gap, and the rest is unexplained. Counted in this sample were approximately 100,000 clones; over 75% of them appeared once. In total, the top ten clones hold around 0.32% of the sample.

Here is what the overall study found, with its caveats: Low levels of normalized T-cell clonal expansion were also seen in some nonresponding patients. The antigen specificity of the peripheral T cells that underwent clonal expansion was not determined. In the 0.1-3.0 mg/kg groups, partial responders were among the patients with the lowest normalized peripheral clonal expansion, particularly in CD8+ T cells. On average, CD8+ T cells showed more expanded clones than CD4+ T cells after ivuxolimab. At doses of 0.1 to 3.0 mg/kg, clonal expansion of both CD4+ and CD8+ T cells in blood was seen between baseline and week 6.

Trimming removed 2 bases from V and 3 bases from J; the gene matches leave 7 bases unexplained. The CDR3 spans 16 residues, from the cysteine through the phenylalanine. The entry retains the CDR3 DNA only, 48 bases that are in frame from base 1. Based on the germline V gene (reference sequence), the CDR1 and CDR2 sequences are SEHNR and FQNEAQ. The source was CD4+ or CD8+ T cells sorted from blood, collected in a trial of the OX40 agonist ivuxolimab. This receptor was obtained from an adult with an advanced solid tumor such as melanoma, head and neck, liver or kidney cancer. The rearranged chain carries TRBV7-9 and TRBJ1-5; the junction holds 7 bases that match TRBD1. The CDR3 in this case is CASSLSPDRVNQPQHF. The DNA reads TGTGCCAGCAGCTTAAGCCCTGACAGGGTCAATCAGCCCCAGCATTTT.